This T cell receptor (beta chain) was recorded in a study of regulatory T cells in long-lasting Graves disease. TCR beta libraries were built with iRepertoire HTBI primers and Arm-PCR of CDR3 regions. TCRdb used MiXCR to reprocess the multiplex PCR reads, holding one entry per CDR3 protein. This sample has 500,000 to 700,000 distinct CDR3 sequences, with about 30% found just once. This clonotype was seen more than once but under ten times. Time point here: persistent/refractory GD, antithyroid drugs over 5 years with positive TRAb. Isolated PBMC RNA provided the starting material for the TCR library. EDTA tubes received about 9.2 milliliters of collected peripheral blood. V was clipped by 6 bases and J by 8 bases; unmatched bases: 5. Germline V gene lookup returns CDR1 MNHNS and CDR2 SASEGT. CDR3 length equals 13 residues.

The rearrangement links TRBV6-1 to TRBJ2-4; TRBD1 agrees at 9 bases. This clonotype was obtained from a female donor with Graves disease. This specimen consisted of peripheral blood mononuclear cells (PBMCs), obtained when the disease was refractory, from a patient treated with antithyroid drugs. CDR3 in amino acids: CASSGTGFDIQYF. The CDR3 coding sequence is TGTGCCAGCAGCGGGACAGGGTTCGACATTCAGTACTTC.